The rows below give T cell receptor beta chains drawn from one sample of a study of monozygotic twins with inflammatory bowel disease. TCRdb reprocessed the 5' RACE reads and stores each CDR3 protein as one record, lacking DNA. The specimen's table records approximately 110,000 distinct CDR3 sequences. Material: blood. These receptors all come from a human donor with ulcerative colitis or Crohn's disease, or a healthy co-twin of an affected twin (not recorded which). CDR3s include the opening cysteine and the closing phenylalanine or tryptophan. Each record gives: J gene, V gene, CDR3 protein.

TRBJ1-1	TRBV20-1	CSARSGREAFF
TRBJ2-1	TRBV5-1	CASSFAGAAEQFF
TRBJ2-7	TRBV5-5	CASSLVRGSEQYF
TRBJ1-1	TRBV4-3	CASSQVTGERAEAFF
TRBJ2-2	TRBV20-1	CSARTSRNTGELFF
TRBJ2-7	TRBV28	CASSLGQLVKQYF
TRBJ2-7	TRBV3-1	CASRLASRYEQYF
TRBJ1-1	TRBV27	CASKMDRSYYTEAFF
TRBJ2-3	TRBV19	CASTKGLLTPDTQYF
TRBJ1-1	TRBV3-1	CASSATDSNTEAFF
TRBJ1-4	TRBV19	CASSGLEPNEKLFF
TRBJ2-7	TRBV30	CAWSGDSESYEQYF
TRBJ2-1	TRBV7-8	CASSLFEGLAGVIEQFF
TRBJ2-1	TRBV7-2	CASRETSGINEQFF
TRBJ1-1	TRBV5-4	CASSRTGKNTEAFF
TRBJ1-2	TRBV7-9	CASSFDRLYGYTF
TRBJ2-1	TRBV14	CASSQDSEGYNEQFF
TRBJ2-2	TRBV6-1	CASRAGQFANTGELFF
TRBJ2-7	TRBV5-6	CASSFPDKYEQYF
TRBJ1-5	TRBV19	CASSMVTDQPQHF
TRBJ1-5	TRBV7-8	CASSLNRGGGQPQHF
TRBJ2-7	TRBV6-1	CASSESWQGNEQYF
TRBJ2-1	TRBV7-3	CTSSSRPPYREGVGNEQFF
TRBJ1-6	TRBV7-3	CASSHGANSPLHF
TRBJ2-5	TRBV3-1	CASRRTIQETQYF
TRBJ2-5	TRBV7-2	CASSPRDRVEETQYF
TRBJ1-2	TRBV7-9	CASSPTRMVNYGYTF
TRBJ2-7	TRBV5-1	CASSLVPSYEQYF
TRBJ1-4	TRBV5-1	CASSLDEGEKLFF
TRBJ2-3	TRBV3-1	CASSHGTDTQYF
TRBJ2-2	TRBV4-3	CASSQKGLIVSGELFF
TRBJ1-1	TRBV5-6	CASSPRQAQAFF
TRBJ2-1	TRBV11-2	CASSVVGLGTGYNEQFF
TRBJ2-7	TRBV11-2	CASSKNSGTPYEQYF
TRBJ2-3	TRBV7-3	CASSPPGRIGDTQYF
TRBJ2-2	TRBV10-3	CAISESTGANTGELFF
TRBJ2-2	TRBV27	CASKAKRNTGELFF
TRBJ2-1	TRBV4-3	CASSQDRAGPYNEQFF
TRBJ1-4	TRBV11-2	CASSSWTGGISEKLFF
TRBJ2-2	TRBV6-4	CASQGGGGAGELFF
TRBJ2-3	TRBV20-1	CSADDERVRASTDTQYF
TRBJ2-1	TRBV19	CASSIAGYNEQFF
TRBJ2-2	TRBV4-2	CASSQDGASAKNTGELFF
TRBJ2-6	TRBV5-4	CASSLEGGGVPGANVLTF